What follows are 17 T cell receptor beta chains derived from one specimen sequenced in a study of early T cells in non-severe SARS-CoV-2 infection. TCRdb ran MiXCR on the 5' RACE reads and lists one entry per CDR3 protein. The sample yields around 71,000 distinct CDR3 sequences, 8% to 10% seen once. Sequenced material: whole blood, taken at baseline. These receptors were obtained from an adult who was a healthcare worker with PCR-confirmed SARS-CoV-2 infection or an uninfected control (not recorded which).

This sequence joins TRBV29-1 and TRBJ2-2; unclear D gene. The germline gives CDR1 SQVTM, CDR2 ANQGSEA. V was cut by 6 bases and J by 7 bases, with 12 bases left in between. The length of the CDR3 is 12 residues. The CDR3 nucleotides read TGCAGCGTCGGATACCGGCACGGGGAGCTGTTTTTT. Translation gives CSVGYRHGELFF.

This chain links TRBV29-1 with TRBJ2-7; TRBD2 agrees at 7 bases. CDR1 is SQVTM, CDR2 ANQGSEA, per germline. This CDR3 has 12 residues. After removal of 7 bases from V and 3 bases from J, the junction contained 6 bases not matched to a gene. The CDR3: CSGWSGGYEQYF. CDR3 nucleotide sequence: TGCAGCGGATGGTCGGGAGGCTACGAGCAGTACTTC.

The chain uses TRBV19 and TRBJ1-1; D is ambiguous. V lost 4 bases to trimming and J lost 5 bases, with 11 bases between them. CDR1 is LNHDA, CDR2 SQIVND, per germline (reference sequence). The CDR3 is 13 residues long. CDR3 in amino acids: CASSTDGRTEAFF. CDR3 DNA: TGTGCCAGTAGTACCGACGGTCGGACTGAAGCTTTCTTT.

V usage is TRBV11-2 and J usage is TRBJ2-7, with D possibly being TRBD1 (5 bases). The length of the CDR3 is 15 residues. CDR1 and CDR2 from the germline V gene are SGHAT and FQNNGV. V was shortened by 0 bases and J by 2 bases, with 11 bases between the two germline ends. CDR3 protein: CASSLDIRTTYEQYF. CDR3 DNA: TGTGCCAGCAGCTTAGATATTAGGACAACCTACGAGCAGTACTTC.

V is TRBV20-1 and J is TRBJ1-1; D gene uncertain. The germline V gene has CDR1 DFQATT and CDR2 SNEGSKA (reference sequence). Deletions cut 5 bases from V and 5 bases from J, with 15 bases between. The CDR3 has 13 residues. The CDR3 sequence is CSAEGSGRTEAFF. CDR3 bases: TGCAGTGCTGAGGGTTCGGGCCGGACTGAAGCTTTCTTT.

This clonotype was picked up a small number of times. J is TRBJ2-7 and V is TRBV6-2 or TRBV6-3; 9 positions match TRBD1. The CDR3 contains 15 residues. V shed 5 bases, J shed 4 bases, and the junction held 9 bases outside the gene matches. Germline V gene data show CDR1 as MNHEY and CDR2 as SVGEGT. CDR3 in amino acids: CASSAPGQGVYEQYF. The CDR3 nucleotides read TGTGCCAGCAGTGCCCCGGGACAGGGAGTGTACGAGCAGTACTTC.

V usage is TRBV5-1 and J usage is TRBJ1-2; unclear D gene. The CDR3 is 13 amino acids. Trimming removed 0 bases from V and 8 bases from J, with 11 bases in between. Per the germline V gene, CDR1 is SGHRS and CDR2 is YFSETQ. The CDR3: CASSLDQVNGYTF. CDR3 DNA sequence: TGCGCCAGCAGCTTGGACCAGGTAAACGGCTACACCTTC.

This clonotype showed up just a few times. This rearrangement joins TRBV2 to TRBJ2-3; 8 nucleotides align to TRBD2. The CDR3 is 16 residues long. From germline, CDR1 is SNHLY and CDR2 FYNNEI. Germline trimming cut 6 bases from V and 4 bases from J; bases unmatched to any gene: 12. The CDR3 DNA sequence: TGTGCCAGCAGCCAGACTAGCGCGAGACCCGCAGATACGCAGTATTTT. Translated: CASSQTSARPADTQYF.

This clonotype is labeled medium-sized. This chain joins TRBV4-3 and TRBJ1-1, with D possibly matching TRBD1 (5 bases). The ends were cut back, 0 bases at V and 0 bases at J, with 11 bases in the middle. From germline, CDR1 is LGHNA and CDR2 YSLEER. CDR3 size: 16 residues. The CDR3 DNA reads TGCGCCAGCAGCCAAGAATTAGGGACCATGAACACTGAAGCTTTCTTT. This encodes CASSQELGTMNTEAFF.

This clonotype turned up a few times. The chain links TRBV27 to TRBJ2-5; 9 positions agree with TRBD1. Germline trimming cut 5 bases from V and 3 bases from J; bases unmatched to any gene: 7. This CDR3 contains 15 residues. Germline CDR1 reads MNHEY; CDR2 reads SMNVEV (reference sequence). CDR3 sequence (DNA): TGTGCCAGCAGTACCCAGGGACAGGGAAAAGAGACCCAGTACTTC. This translates into CASSTQGQGKETQYF.

The rearrangement joins TRBV3-1 to TRBJ2-3; 10 bases fit TRBD2. Germline-derived CDR1 and CDR2 are LGHDT and YNNKEL (reference sequence). Trimming took 6 bases from V and 4 from J; bases not matched to a gene: 7. The CDR3 is 15 amino acids. The CDR3 DNA follows: TGTGCCAGCAGGCTTCTAGCGGGAGAACCAGATACGCAGTATTTT. Amino acid sequence: CASRLLAGEPDTQYF.

The J gene is TRBJ1-5, the V gene TRBV29-1; D may be TRBD1 (6 bases). Trimming took 6 bases from V and 2 from J, leaving 8 bases between them. In germline, CDR1 is SQVTM, CDR2 ANQGSEA. CDR3 length equals 12 residues. CDR3 loop: CSVKGGNQPQHF. The CDR3 DNA reads TGCAGCGTAAAGGGGGGCAATCAGCCCCAGCATTTT.

This clonotype has ten or more counts. This rearrangement joins TRBV19 to TRBJ1-4, with TRBD1 identical over 7 bases. CDR1 LNHDA and CDR2 SQIVND come from the germline V gene (reference sequence). Trimming took 5 bases from V and 8 from J; bases not matched to a gene: 5. The CDR3 consists of 13 residues. In nucleotides, the CDR3 is TGTGCCAGTAGTGGGACAGCCATCGAAAAACTGTTTTTT. Amino acid sequence: CASSGTAIEKLFF. Variable domain in full (rest from reference TRBV19 and TRBJ1-4): DGGITQSPKYLFRKEGQNVTLSCEQNLNHDAMYWYRQDPGQGLRLIYYSQIVNDFQKGDIAEGYSVSREKKESFPLTVTSAQKNPTAFYLCASSGTAIEKLFFGSGTQLSVL.

This rearrangement joins TRBV28 to TRBJ2-7, with a tentative D call TRBD2 (5 bases). Germline values: CDR1 MDHEN, CDR2 SYDVKM. The V and J ends lost 3 bases and 0 bases respectively, with 18 bases between them. The CDR3 is 17 residues long. This chain's CDR3 is CASSFLGGSTRSYEQYF. The CDR3 coding sequence is TGTGCCAGCAGTTTCCTTGGCGGGTCTACCCGCTCCTACGAGCAGTACTTC.

This chain connects TRBV20-1 to TRBJ2-5; D gene unclear. CDR1 is DFQATT and CDR2 is SNEGSKA in the germline V gene (reference sequence). V lost 3 bases and J lost 2, with 7 bases in between. This CDR3 has 12 amino acids. CDR3 sequence: CSASQNQETQYF. The DNA of the CDR3 is TGCAGTGCTAGTCAGAATCAAGAGACCCAGTACTTC.

Ten or more counts support this clonotype. For the CDR3, the DNA is TGTGCCACAAGGGGTGATAACTATGGCTACACCTTC. Protein: CATRGDNYGYTF. This sequence joins TRBV10-3 and TRBJ1-2; tentative D call: TRBD1 (5 bases). Germline CDR1 reads ENHRY; CDR2 reads SYGVKD. CDR3 length equals 12 residues. Trimming left V 10 bases short and J 1 base short, with 10 bases between.

The chain combines TRBV4-3 with TRBJ2-6, with D perhaps TRBD1 (6 bases). This CDR3 comprises 18 residues. V was clipped by 2 bases and J by 1 base, with 15 bases between them. Germline loops: CDR1 LGHNA, CDR2 YSLEER. The CDR3 bases are TGCGCCAGCAGCCAACAATCCACAGGGTTATCTGGGGCCAACGTCCTGACTTTC. Residues: CASSQQSTGLSGANVLTF.